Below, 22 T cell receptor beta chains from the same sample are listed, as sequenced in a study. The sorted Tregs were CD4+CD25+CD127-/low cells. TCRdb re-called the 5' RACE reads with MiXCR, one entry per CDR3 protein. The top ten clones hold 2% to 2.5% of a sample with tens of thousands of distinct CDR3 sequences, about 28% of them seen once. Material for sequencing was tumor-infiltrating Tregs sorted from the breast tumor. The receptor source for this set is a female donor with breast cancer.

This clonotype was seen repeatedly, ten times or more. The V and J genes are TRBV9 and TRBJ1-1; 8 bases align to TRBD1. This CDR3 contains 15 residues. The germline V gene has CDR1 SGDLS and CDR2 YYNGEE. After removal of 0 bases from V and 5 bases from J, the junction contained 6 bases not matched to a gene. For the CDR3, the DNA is TGTGCCAGCAGCGTAGTCGACAGGGGACAAACTGAAGCTTTCTTT. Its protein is CASSVVDRGQTEAFF. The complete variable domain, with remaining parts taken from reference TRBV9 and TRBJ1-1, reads DSGVTQTPKHLITATGQRVTLRCSPRSGDLSVYWYQQSLDQGLQFLIQYYNGEERAKGNILERFSAQQFPDLHSELNLSSLELGDSALYFCASSVVDRGQTEAFFGQGTRLTVV.

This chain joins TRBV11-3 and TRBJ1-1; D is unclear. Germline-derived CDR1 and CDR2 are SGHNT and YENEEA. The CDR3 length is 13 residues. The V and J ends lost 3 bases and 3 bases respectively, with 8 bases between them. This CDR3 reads CASSFRQDTEAFF. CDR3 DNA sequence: TGTGCCAGCAGCTTCCGCCAGGACACTGAAGCTTTCTTT.

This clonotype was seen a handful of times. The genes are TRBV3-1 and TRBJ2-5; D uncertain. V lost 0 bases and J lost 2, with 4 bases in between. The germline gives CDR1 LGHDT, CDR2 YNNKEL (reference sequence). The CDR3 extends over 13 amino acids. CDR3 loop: CASSQEQQETQYF. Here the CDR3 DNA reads TGTGCCAGCAGCCAAGAGCAGCAAGAGACCCAGTACTTC.

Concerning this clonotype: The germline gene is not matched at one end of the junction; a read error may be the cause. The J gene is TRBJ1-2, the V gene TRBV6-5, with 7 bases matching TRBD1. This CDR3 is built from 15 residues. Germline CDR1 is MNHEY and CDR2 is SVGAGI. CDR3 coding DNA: TGTGCCGGCAGTTACTACTTCAAGGGGGCCTATGGCTACACCTTC. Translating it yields CAGSYYFKGAYGYTF.

The CDR3 bases are TGTGCCAGCAGCCTTTCTTCGGGGGCCAACGTCCTGACTTTC. It specifies CASSLSSGANVLTF. The chain carries TRBV14 and TRBJ2-6, with D unclear. Per germline, CDR1 SGHDN and CDR2 FVKESK. With 4 bases removed from V and 4 bases from J, the gap between germline ends came to 8 bases. The CDR3 sequence is 14 residues long.

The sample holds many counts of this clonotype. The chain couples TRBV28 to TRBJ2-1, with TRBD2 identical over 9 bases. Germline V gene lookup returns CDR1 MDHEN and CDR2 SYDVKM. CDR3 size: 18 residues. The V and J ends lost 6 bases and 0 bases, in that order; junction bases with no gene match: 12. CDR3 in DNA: TGTGCCAGCAGCACCGGTCTAGCGGGACATTTCTCCTACAATGAGCAGTTCTTC. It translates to CASSTGLAGHFSYNEQFF.

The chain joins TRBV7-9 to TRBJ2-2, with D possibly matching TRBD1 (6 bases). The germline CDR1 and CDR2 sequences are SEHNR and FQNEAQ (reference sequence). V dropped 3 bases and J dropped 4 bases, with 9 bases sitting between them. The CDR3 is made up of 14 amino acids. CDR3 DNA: TGTGCCAGCAGCTTTCAGGGGCTCACCGGGGAGCTGTTTTTT. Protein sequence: CASSFQGLTGELFF.

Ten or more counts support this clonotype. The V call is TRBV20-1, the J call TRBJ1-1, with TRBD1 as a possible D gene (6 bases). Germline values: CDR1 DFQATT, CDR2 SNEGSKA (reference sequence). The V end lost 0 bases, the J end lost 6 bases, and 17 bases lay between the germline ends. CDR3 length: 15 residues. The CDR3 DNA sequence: TGCAGTGCTAGAGATGTACGGGGGGCGGACGCTGAAGCTTTCTTT. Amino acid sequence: CSARDVRGADAEAFF.

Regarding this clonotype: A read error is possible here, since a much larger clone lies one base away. This CDR3 reads CSTGGTGGRNTEAFF. The DNA of the CDR3 is TGCAGTACTGGAGGAACAGGGGGGAGGAACACTGAAGCTTTCTTT. The V gene is TRBV20-1, the J gene TRBJ1-1; TRBD1 matches 8 bases. The CDR3 consists of 15 residues. CDR1 and CDR2 from the germline V gene are DFQATT and SNEGSKA (reference sequence). V lost 8 bases, J lost 1 base, and 12 bases stayed unmatched.

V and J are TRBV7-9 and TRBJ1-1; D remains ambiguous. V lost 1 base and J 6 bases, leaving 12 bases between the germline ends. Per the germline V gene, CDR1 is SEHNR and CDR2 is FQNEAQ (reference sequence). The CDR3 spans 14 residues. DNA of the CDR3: TGTGCCAGCAGCTTAGGGGCTCGGTTCCCTGAAGCTTTCTTT. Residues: CASSLGARFPEAFF.

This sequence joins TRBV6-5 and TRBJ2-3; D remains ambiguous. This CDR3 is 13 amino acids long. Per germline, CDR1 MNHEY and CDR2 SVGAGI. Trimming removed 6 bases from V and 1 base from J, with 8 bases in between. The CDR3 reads CASRKPGTDTQYF. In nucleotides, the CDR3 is TGTGCCAGCAGAAAACCGGGCACAGATACGCAGTATTTT.

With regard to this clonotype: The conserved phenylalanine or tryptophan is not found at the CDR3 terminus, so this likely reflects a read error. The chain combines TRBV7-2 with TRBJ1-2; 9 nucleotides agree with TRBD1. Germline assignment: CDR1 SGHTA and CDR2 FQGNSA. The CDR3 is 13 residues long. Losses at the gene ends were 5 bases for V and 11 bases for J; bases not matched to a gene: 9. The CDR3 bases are TGTGCCAGCAGCCGTGGACAGGGGTTAGGTTACACCTCC. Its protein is CASSRGQGLGYTS.

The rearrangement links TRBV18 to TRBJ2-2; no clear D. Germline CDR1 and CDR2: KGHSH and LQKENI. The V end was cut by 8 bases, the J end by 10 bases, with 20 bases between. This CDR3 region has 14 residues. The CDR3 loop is CASAVIANTKELFF. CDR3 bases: TGTGCCAGCGCAGTGATCGCGAACACCAAGGAGCTGTTTTTT.

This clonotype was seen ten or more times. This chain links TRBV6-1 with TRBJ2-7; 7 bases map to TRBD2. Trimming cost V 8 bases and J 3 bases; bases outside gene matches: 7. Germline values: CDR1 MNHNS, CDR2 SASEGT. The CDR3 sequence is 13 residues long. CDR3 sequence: CASCGGGRYEQYF. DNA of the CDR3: TGTGCCAGCTGCGGGGGAGGACGCTACGAGCAGTACTTC.

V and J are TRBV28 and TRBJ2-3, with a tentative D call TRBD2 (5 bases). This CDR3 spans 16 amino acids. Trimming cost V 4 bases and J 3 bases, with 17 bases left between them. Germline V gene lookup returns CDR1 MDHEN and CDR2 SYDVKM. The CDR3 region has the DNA TGTGCCAGCAGTTCCCCTAGCACCCGGTGGACAGATACGCAGTATTTT. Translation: CASSSPSTRWTDTQYF.

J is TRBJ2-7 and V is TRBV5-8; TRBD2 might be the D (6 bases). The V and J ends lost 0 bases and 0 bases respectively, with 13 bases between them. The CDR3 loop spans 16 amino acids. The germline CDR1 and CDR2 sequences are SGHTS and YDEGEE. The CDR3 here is CASSLARTIFSYEQYF. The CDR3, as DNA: TGTGCCAGCAGCTTGGCCCGGACTATTTTCTCCTACGAGCAGTACTTC.

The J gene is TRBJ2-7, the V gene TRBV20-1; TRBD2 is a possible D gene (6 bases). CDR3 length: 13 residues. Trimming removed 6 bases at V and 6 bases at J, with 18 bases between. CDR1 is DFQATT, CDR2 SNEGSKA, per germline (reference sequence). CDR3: CSAVRGGVSEQYF. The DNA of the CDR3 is TGCAGTGCCGTAAGGGGAGGAGTCTCCGAGCAGTACTTC.

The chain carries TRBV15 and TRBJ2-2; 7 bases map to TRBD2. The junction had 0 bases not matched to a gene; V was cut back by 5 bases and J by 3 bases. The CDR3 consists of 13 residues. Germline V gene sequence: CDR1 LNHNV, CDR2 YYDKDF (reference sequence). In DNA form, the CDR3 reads TGTGCCACCAGCCTAGCGGACACCGGGGAGCTGTTTTTT. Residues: CATSLADTGELFF.

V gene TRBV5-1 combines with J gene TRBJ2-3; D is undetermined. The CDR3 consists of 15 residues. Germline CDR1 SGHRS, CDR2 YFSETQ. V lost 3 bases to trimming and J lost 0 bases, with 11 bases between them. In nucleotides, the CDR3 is TGCGCCAGCAGCTCCGACATCACTAGCACAGATACGCAGTATTTT. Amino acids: CASSSDITSTDTQYF.

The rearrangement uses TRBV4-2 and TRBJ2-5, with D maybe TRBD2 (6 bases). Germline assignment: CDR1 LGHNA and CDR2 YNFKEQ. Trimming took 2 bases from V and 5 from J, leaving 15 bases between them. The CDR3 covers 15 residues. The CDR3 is CASSQFWASVETQYF. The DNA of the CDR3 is TGTGCCAGCAGCCAATTTTGGGCTAGCGTGGAGACCCAGTACTTC.

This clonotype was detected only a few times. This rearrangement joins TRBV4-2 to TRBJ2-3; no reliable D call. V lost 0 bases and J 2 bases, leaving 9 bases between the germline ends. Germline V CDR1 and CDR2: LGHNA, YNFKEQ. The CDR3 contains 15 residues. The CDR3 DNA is TGTGCCAGCAGCCAAGATTACCGGTCCACAGATACGCAGTATTTT. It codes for CASSQDYRSTDTQYF.

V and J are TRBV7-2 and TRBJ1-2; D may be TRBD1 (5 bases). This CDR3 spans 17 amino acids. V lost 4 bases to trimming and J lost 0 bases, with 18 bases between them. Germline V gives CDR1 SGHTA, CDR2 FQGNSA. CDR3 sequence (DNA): TGTGCCAGCAGCTACGGGGCCCCCGGCCCTGCTAACTATGGCTACACCTTC. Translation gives CASSYGAPGPANYGYTF.